This TCR beta chain was recovered during a study of OX40 agonist ivuxolimab in advanced cancers. Study information: Patients were dosed with the agonistic anti-OX40 (CD134) antibody ivuxolimab.

Measured with immunoSEQ multiplex PCR; TCRdb has only the in-frame clones, and not every one. This table holds about 40,000 clones, about 87% found once. The germline V gene encodes CDR1 LNHDA and CDR2 SQIVND (reference sequence). This CDR3 spans 13 amino acids. V was clipped by 6 bases and J by 0 bases, with 8 bases between them. Study-level points and caveats: Partly responding patients at 0.1-3.0 mg/kg showed some of the smallest clonal expansion.

Turning to this clone: What it binds is unknown.

This specimen was CD4+ or CD8+ T cells sorted from blood, taken in a trial of the OX40 agonist ivuxolimab. The rearrangement joins TRBV19 to TRBJ1-2; D call uncertain. This TCR derives from an adult with an advanced solid tumor such as melanoma, head and neck, liver or kidney cancer. The CDR3 nucleotides read TGTGCCAGTAGACGAAAAGCTAACTATGGCTACACCTTC. It encodes CASRRKANYGYTF.